The sequence of this T cell receptor (beta chain) was determined in a study of blood T cells in healthy people across ages. About the research overall: When template switching was applied, about one barcoded beta molecule was captured per two T cells. General study results and limits: Across the age range, TCR beta diversity per million T cells fell in a roughly linear way.

Germline V CDR1 and CDR2: LGHNA, YSLEER. Trimming left V 1 base short and J 5 bases short, with 18 bases between. The CDR3 length is 16 residues. Sample-barcoded 5' priming and a J-beta primer mix drove a second PCR of about 7 to 11 cycles. In TCRdb, the 5' RACE reads were re-called with MiXCR into one record per CDR3 protein. This table has about 1.7 million distinct CDR3 sequences, 28% appearing once. This clonotype has ten or more counts. Antigen specificity is unknown. V usage is TRBV4-3 and J usage is TRBJ2-7, with D possibly matching TRBD2 (7 bases). The TCR comes from a woman under 40 in good health. Sequenced sample: blood. CDR3 nucleotide sequence: TGCGCCAGCAGCCAAGTCCGACGGGGGGCGCAGGACGAGCAGTACTTC. Protein sequence: CASSQVRRGAQDEQYF.